This T cell receptor beta chain was retrieved from a study of blood T cell repertoires in COVID-19. V shed 4 bases and J shed 8 bases, with 14 bases lying between them. Germline V CDR1 and CDR2: SNHLY, FYNNEI. The CDR3 has 13 amino acids. Recruitment covered 25 or so US areas and drew participants whose ages spanned 18 to 89 years. Participants had their cohort set by participant-reported clinical history. Authors' analysis steps: Amplifying reference gene primers gave estimates of nucleated cell counts. Sequencing used immunoSEQ multiplex PCR; TCRdb keeps in-frame clones, though not all of them. V and J calls and clone size come straight from that table; D and trimming were deduced from the DNA. This sample yields about 200,000 clones, of which approximately 86% are seen a single time; around 4% belongs to the top ten.

Specimen: PBMCs or T cells enriched from blood (not recorded which). The V gene is TRBV2, the J gene TRBJ1-2; no firm D call. The TCR was taken from a woman between 40 and 50 years old with acute COVID-19. In nucleotides, the CDR3 is TGTGCCAGCAGTGCAGTGGGCCGACCGGGCTACACCTTC. The encoded protein is CASSAVGRPGYTF.